This T cell receptor (beta chain) was identified in a study of T cells after yellow fever vaccination. Study summary: Preparation used SMART-Seq v4 Ultra Low Input for the low-cell-number fractions.

V was trimmed by 6 bases and J by 4 bases, leaving 14 bases between them. CDR1 and CDR2 (germline): MDHEN, SYDVKM. CDR3 length: 14 amino acids. This clonotype was seen a handful of times. Its matching antigen is unknown. Study outcomes and limitations: Weaker in magnitude, the secondary response showed a faster peak on day 5 versus 15. Reappearing after the booster were most of the clones from primary vaccination (around 96% CD4, approximately 85% CD8).

The authors made TCR cDNA by 5'RACE template switching, adding a universal primer site and UMIs. MiXCR, run by TCRdb on the 5' RACE reads, gives a single entry per CDR3 protein. Of a few hundred thousand distinct CDR3 sequences in the sample, 15% to 20% were seen once. The chain carries TRBV28 and TRBJ2-3; a possible D gene is TRBD1 (5 bases). The source material was PBMCs, sampled 15 days after the yellow fever booster vaccination. The clonotype was recovered from a man aged 25-45 years who received the YFV17D yellow fever vaccine. The CDR3 here is CASSLTGLPDTQYF. Here the CDR3 DNA reads TGTGCCAGCAGCCTAACAGGCCTTCCAGATACGCAGTATTTT.